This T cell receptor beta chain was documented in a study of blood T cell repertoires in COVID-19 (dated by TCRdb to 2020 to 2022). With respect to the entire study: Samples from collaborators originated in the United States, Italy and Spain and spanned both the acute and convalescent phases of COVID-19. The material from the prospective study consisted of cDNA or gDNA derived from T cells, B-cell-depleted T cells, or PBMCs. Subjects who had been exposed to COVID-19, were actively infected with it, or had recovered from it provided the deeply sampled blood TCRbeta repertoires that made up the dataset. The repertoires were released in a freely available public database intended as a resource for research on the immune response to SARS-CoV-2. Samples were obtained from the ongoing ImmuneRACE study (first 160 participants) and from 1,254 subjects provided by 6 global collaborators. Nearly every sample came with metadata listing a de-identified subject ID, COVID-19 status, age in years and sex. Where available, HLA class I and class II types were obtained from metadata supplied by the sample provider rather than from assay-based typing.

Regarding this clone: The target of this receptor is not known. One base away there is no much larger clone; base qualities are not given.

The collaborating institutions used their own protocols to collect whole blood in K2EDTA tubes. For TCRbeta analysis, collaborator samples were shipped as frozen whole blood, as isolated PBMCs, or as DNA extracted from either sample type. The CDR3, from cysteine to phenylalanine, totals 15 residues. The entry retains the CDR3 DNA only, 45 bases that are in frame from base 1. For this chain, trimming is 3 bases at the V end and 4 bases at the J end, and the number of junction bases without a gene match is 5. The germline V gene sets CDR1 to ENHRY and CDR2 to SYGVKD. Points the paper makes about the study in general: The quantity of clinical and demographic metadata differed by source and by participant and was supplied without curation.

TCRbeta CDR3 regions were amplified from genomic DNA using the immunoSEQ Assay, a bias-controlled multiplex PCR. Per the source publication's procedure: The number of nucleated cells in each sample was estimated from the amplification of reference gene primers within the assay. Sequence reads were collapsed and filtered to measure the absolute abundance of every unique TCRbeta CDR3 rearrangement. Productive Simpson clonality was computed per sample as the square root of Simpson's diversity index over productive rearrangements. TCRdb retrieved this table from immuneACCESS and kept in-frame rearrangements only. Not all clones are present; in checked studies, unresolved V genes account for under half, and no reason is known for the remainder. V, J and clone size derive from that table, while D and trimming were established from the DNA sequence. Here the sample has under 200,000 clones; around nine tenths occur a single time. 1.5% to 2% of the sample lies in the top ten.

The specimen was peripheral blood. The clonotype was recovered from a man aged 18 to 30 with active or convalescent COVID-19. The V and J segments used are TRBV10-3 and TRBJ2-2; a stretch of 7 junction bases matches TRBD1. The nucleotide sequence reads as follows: TGTGCCATCAGTGACCGGACAGGTAGCACCGGGGAGCTGTTTTTT. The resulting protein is CAISDRTGSTGELFF.